The 15 T cell receptor beta chains in this list originate from one sample, sequenced in a study of OX40 agonist ivuxolimab in advanced cancers. TCRdb's copy holds only in-frame clones and misses some; the assay was immunoSEQ multiplex PCR. The repertoire has 36,000 or so clones, roughly 81% of them found once; the top ten carry approximately 22%. The sequences come from CD4+ or CD8+ T cells sorted from blood, collected in a trial of the OX40 agonist ivuxolimab. These receptor sequences come from an adult with an advanced solid tumor such as melanoma, head and neck, liver or kidney cancer.

The J gene is TRBJ1-5, the V gene TRBV6-1, with D possibly matching TRBD1 (5 bases). CDR3 size: 13 residues. V lost 1 base, J lost 7 bases, and 8 bases lay in between. Looked up from germline, CDR1 is MNHNS and CDR2 is SASEGT. CDR3 in amino acids: CASSEEGRQPQHF. In nucleotides, the CDR3 is TGTGCCAGCAGTGAAGAGGGGAGACAGCCCCAGCATTTT.

The chain is built from TRBV7-2 and TRBJ2-7, with a tentative D call TRBD1 (5 bases). CDR1 is SGHTA and CDR2 is FQGNSA in the germline V gene. Trimming removed 2 bases at V and 2 bases at J, with 7 bases between. This CDR3 has 13 residues. CDR3 sequence (DNA): TGTGCCAGCAGCTTACAGGGCCCCTACGAGCAGTACTTC. Translation: CASSLQGPYEQYF.

The chain employs TRBV19 and TRBJ2-6, with 7 bases fitting TRBD2. There are 13 residues in the CDR3. Germline CDR1 LNHDA, CDR2 SQIVND (reference sequence). After removal of 2 bases from V and 10 bases from J, the junction contained 2 bases not matched to a gene. The CDR3 DNA is TGTGCCAGTAGTATAAGGGGAGGGAACGTCCTGACTTTC. Translated: CASSIRGGNVLTF.

This clone was detected only once. The chain combines TRBV5-4 with TRBJ1-1; 8 positions match TRBD1. V shed 4 bases, J shed 2 bases, and the junction held 7 bases outside the gene matches. The CDR3 is 15 residues long. Germline values: CDR1 SGHNT, CDR2 YYREEE (reference sequence). The CDR3 bases are TGTGCCAGCAGCCCCGGACAGGGACCCAACACTGAAGCTTTCTTT. Translating gives CASSPGQGPNTEAFF.

This clone has just a few counts. The chain is built from TRBV5-1 and TRBJ2-7; 12 bases agree with TRBD2. This CDR3 has 14 residues. CDR1 and CDR2 (germline): SGHRS, YFSETQ. Germline trimming cut 4 bases from V and 3 bases from J; bases unmatched to any gene: 2. The DNA for the CDR3 is TGCGCCAGCAGCGAGGGACTAGCGGGCTACGAGCAGTACTTC. Translating gives CASSEGLAGYEQYF.

This chain connects TRBV10-3 to TRBJ2-5, with D maybe TRBD1 (6 bases). V lost 0 bases and J 2 bases, leaving 10 bases between the germline ends. Per the germline V gene, CDR1 is ENHRY and CDR2 is SYGVKD. This CDR3 has 15 amino acids. CDR3 coding DNA: TGTGCCATCAGTGAGTCAAGGACAGTTCAAGAGACCCAGTACTTC. It codes for CAISESRTVQETQYF.

This rearrangement joins TRBV6-5 to TRBJ2-1, with 12 bases fitting TRBD1. V lost 2 bases and J lost 9; bases outside the gene matches: 8. This CDR3 region has 16 residues. Per germline, CDR1 MNHEY and CDR2 SVGAGI. CDR3 DNA sequence: TGTGCCAGCAGTTACAATCCGGGACAGGGGGCGGTTGAGCAGTTCTTC. Protein product: CASSYNPGQGAVEQFF.

The rearrangement joins TRBV7-2 to TRBJ1-3; the match to TRBD1 covers 10 bases. This CDR3 region has 15 residues. CDR1 SGHTA and CDR2 FQGNSA come from the germline V gene. Germline trimming cut 5 bases from V and 5 bases from J; bases unmatched to any gene: 6. In DNA, the CDR3 is TGTGCCAGCAGCCCAAGGACAGGGGGGAGAAACACCATATATTTT. This encodes CASSPRTGGRNTIYF. Drawing the rest from reference TRBV7-2 and TRBJ1-3, the complete variable domain is GAGVSQSPSNKVTEKGKDVELRCDPISGHTALYWYRQSLGQGLEFLIYFQGNSAPDKSGLPSDRFSAERTGGSVSTLTIQRTQQEDSAVYLCASSPRTGGRNTIYFGEGSWLTVV.

This clone was observed a handful of times. The CDR3 sequence: CSVMGSGTVYGYTF. For the CDR3, the DNA is TGCAGCGTCATGGGATCCGGGACGGTCTATGGCTACACCTTC. The J gene is TRBJ1-2, the V gene TRBV29-1; the D gene is possibly TRBD1 (5 bases). V dropped 6 bases and J dropped 4 bases, with 18 bases sitting between them. The CDR3 consists of 14 residues. Germline CDR1 reads SQVTM; CDR2 reads ANQGSEA.

The chain links TRBV28 to TRBJ2-1; D uncertain. Germline loops: CDR1 MDHEN, CDR2 SYDVKM. The ends were cut back, 2 bases at V and 0 bases at J, with 8 bases in the middle. The CDR3 spans 15 residues. CDR3 amino acids: CASSLTGSSYNEQFF. DNA of the CDR3: TGTGCCAGCAGTTTAACCGGAAGCTCCTACAATGAGCAGTTCTTC.

The V gene is TRBV6-1, the J gene TRBJ2-7, with D uncertain. The CDR3 runs to 15 residues. Germline CDR1 and CDR2: MNHNS and SASEGT. The V end was cut by 2 bases, the J end by 2 bases, with 13 bases between. This CDR3 reads CASSEPGLVPYEQYF. For the CDR3, the DNA is TGTGCCAGCAGTGAACCCGGATTGGTACCCTACGAGCAGTACTTC.

The chain combines TRBV5-1 with TRBJ2-7; TRBD2 aligns across 10 bases. This CDR3 contains 14 residues. The germline V gene has CDR1 SGHRS and CDR2 YFSETQ. After removal of 2 bases from V and 3 bases from J, the junction contained 2 bases not matched to a gene. CDR3 sequence: CASSFLAGGYEQYF. DNA of the CDR3: TGCGCCAGCAGCTTCTTAGCGGGGGGCTACGAGCAGTACTTC.

This clone came up once. This rearrangement joins TRBV10-2 to TRBJ2-2; 14 bases align to TRBD2. V dropped 7 bases and J dropped 2; count of bases not matched to a gene: 12. Per the germline V gene, CDR1 is WSHSY and CDR2 is SAAADI. This CDR3 region has 19 residues. The CDR3 region has the DNA TGCGCCAGCAAACTAACCGGGACTAGCGGGAGTTTTAACACCGGGGAGCTGTTTTTT. Its protein is CASKLTGTSGSFNTGELFF.

The chain uses TRBV2 and TRBJ1-5; 7 bases line up with TRBD1. Germline V lookup: CDR1 SNHLY, CDR2 FYNNEI. This CDR3 spans 15 amino acids. J gave up 0 bases and V 6 bases, and 5 bases lay outside the gene matches. Written as DNA, the CDR3 is TGTGCCAGCAGGGGGGACAGCCATAGCAATCAGCCCCAGCATTTT. Its protein is CASRGDSHSNQPQHF.

CDR3 amino acids: CASSFSRGGQDEQYF. DNA of the CDR3: TGTGCCAGCAGCTTTAGTCGGGGGGGCCAGGACGAGCAGTACTTC. The rearrangement joins TRBV7-8 to TRBJ2-7; 8 nucleotides line up with TRBD2. V shed 3 bases and J 5 bases; nucleotides not matched to a gene: 9. The germline V gene encodes CDR1 SGHVS and CDR2 FQNEAQ. The CDR3 sequence is 15 residues long.